This T cell receptor (beta chain) stems from a study of response to subunit inactivated influenza vaccine. Study-wide results and caveats: Authors suggested few new T cells are recruited by each seasonal influenza vaccination.

A single record per CDR3 protein comes from TCRdb applying MiXCR to the RT-PCR reads. This sample carries under 800,000 distinct CDR3 sequences, over 11% of them seen once, and the ten largest clones take less than 7%. This clonotype was seen only a few times. Its target is not known. The germline V gene encodes CDR1 SGHAT and CDR2 FQNNGV. V shed 1 base and J shed 6 bases, with 16 bases lying between them. CDR3 size: 16 residues. Sample: PBMCs from blood, taken 14 days before vaccination. The chain links TRBV11-2 to TRBJ2-1; TRBD2 might be the D (5 bases). The sequence derives from a man in his forties or fifties who received an inactivated influenza vaccine. This chain's CDR3 is CASSLVGRVLSNEQFF. The CDR3 DNA follows: TGTGCCAGCAGCTTAGTTGGGCGGGTACTCTCCAATGAGCAGTTCTTC.